This T cell receptor beta chain was found in a study of radiation and T cells in renal cell carcinoma. Study-wide results and limits: From baseline, blood top tumor clonotypes peaked at 2 weeks post-radiation.

Only in-frame clones appear in the TCRdb table, and some are missing; sequencing was by immunoSEQ multiplex PCR. The sample yields approximately 140,000 clones, about nine tenths seen once. As regards this clone: Its antigen is still unknown.

This CDR3 comprises 16 residues. The time point was: baseline pretreatment blood. The sample's treatment: 15 Gy SBRT to primary tumor, nephrectomy 4 weeks later. Serial blood draws occurred at baseline and 2 and 4 weeks post-SBRT. This renal cell carcinoma was of the clear cell type. The rearrangement uses TRBV12-1 and TRBJ1-1. TRBV12-1 is labeled a pseudogene. The specimen comprised blood, sampled from a patient whose treatment included radiotherapy and nephrectomy. The receptor was derived from a woman in her 70s with renal cell carcinoma. DNA of the CDR3: TGTGCCAGCAGCTTTGGTAACTTTAGGATGAACACTGAAGCTTTCTTT. Its protein product is CASSFGNFRMNTEAFF.